The 8 T cell receptor beta chains given below trace back to one sample, sequenced in a study of glioma-infiltrating T cells. Using RNA template, CDR3s of TCR alpha and beta were amplified with iRepertoire arm-PCR. TCRdb reprocessed the multiplex PCR reads with MiXCR, giving one entry per CDR3 protein. The data hold about 180,000 distinct CDR3 sequences, with more than 35% observed a single time. The sequenced sample consisted of glioma tissue, nonneoplastic brain tissue, or PBMCs (not recorded which). These receptors were collected from a human donor with low-grade glioma or glioblastoma, undergoing nonglioma brain surgery, or in good health (not recorded which).

Details on this clonotype: This sequence may be a read error, since a much larger clone differs from it by one base. The V call is TRBV20-1, the J call TRBJ2-1; the D gene is possibly TRBD1 (6 bases). The last part of the DNA fits TRBJ2-5 better; the J call may be wrong. The CDR3 covers 14 residues. Germline CDR1 DFQATT, CDR2 SNEGSKA (reference sequence). CDR3 DNA sequence: TGCAGTGCCGCAGTGCTAGGGGGAACAGAGACCCAGTACTTC. This encodes CSAAVLGGTETQYF.

Comments on this clonotype: With a much larger clone just one base away, this may be a read error. The chain employs TRBV12-3 or TRBV12-4 and TRBJ2-7, with D possibly TRBD2 on 6 matching bases. V was pared by 7 bases and J by 5 bases, with 18 bases between. This CDR3 spans 14 amino acids. CDR3 DNA: TGTGCCAGCATCAAACTGGGAGGTAAAGACGAGCAGTACTTC. Amino acids: CASIKLGGKDEQYF.

V gene TRBV4-1 combines with J gene TRBJ1-2; weak D call: TRBD1 (5 bases). CDR3 size: 14 residues. In germline, CDR1 is MGHRA, CDR2 YSYEKL. The ends were cut back, 2 bases at V and 3 bases at J, with 10 bases in the middle. CDR3 residues: CASSQPGQHYGYTF. CDR3 coding DNA: TGCGCCAGCAGCCAACCAGGGCAGCACTATGGCTACACCTTC.

To note about this clonotype: A much larger clone is a single base away; this may be a read error. The gene calls are TRBV7-6 and TRBJ2-7, with 10 bases matching TRBD2. The J call could be wrong; TRBJ2-5 is a better fit for the DNA end. The CDR3 totals 14 residues. The germline V gene encodes CDR1 SGHVS and CDR2 FNYEAQ. This CDR3 is CASSPQRGGETQYF. The DNA for the CDR3 is TGTGCCAGCAGCCCCCAGCGGGGGGGGGAGACCCAGTACTTC.

This clonotype occurred once. The chain carries TRBV29-1 and TRBJ2-1; possibly TRBD2 for D (6 bases). CDR3 length equals 14 residues. Per the germline V gene, CDR1 is SQVTM and CDR2 is ANQGSEA. The V and J ends lost 1 base and 8 bases respectively, with 15 bases between them. CDR3 DNA: TGCAGCGTTGAAGCTAGAGGGAGGCCTGATGAGCAGTTCTTC. Its translation: CSVEARGRPDEQFF.

As concerns this clonotype: This could be a read error, since a much larger clone is one nucleotide away. The chain employs TRBV7-2 and TRBJ2-1; D is undetermined. From germline, CDR1 is SGHTA and CDR2 FQGNSA. There are 15 residues in the CDR3. V dropped 2 bases and J dropped 7 bases, with 15 bases sitting between them. The CDR3 protein is CASSLYQVASNEQFF. The CDR3 coding sequence is TGTGCCAGCAGCTTATACCAGGTGGCCTCAAATGAGCAGTTCTTC.

In regard to this clonotype: A much more abundant neighbour one base away suggests this may be a read error. Here the CDR3 omits its conserved ending phenylalanine or tryptophan, so a read error is the likely source. The chain recombines TRBV29-1 with TRBJ1-1; tentatively, D is TRBD1 (6 bases). The CDR3 runs 12 residues. Germline V gives CDR1 SQVTM, CDR2 ANQGSEA. V lost 4 bases and J 2 bases, leaving 8 bases between the germline ends. CDR3 region: CSVAGVNTEAFL. CDR3 in DNA: TGCAGCGTTGCAGGGGTCAACACTGAAGCTTTCTTA.

Details on this clonotype: The germline gene is not matched at one end of the junction; a read error may be the cause. This chain uses TRBV7-2 with TRBJ2-4; TRBD2 aligns across 9 bases. The CDR3 runs 18 residues. Germline lookup yields CDR1 SGHTA and CDR2 FQGNSA. CDR3: CPSSSRFGVAGVETIQYF. Written as DNA, the CDR3 is TGTCCCAGCAGCTCCCGCTTTGGGGTAGCGGGAGTGGAGACCATTCAGTACTTC.